At least ten counts were recorded for the clone carrying this T cell receptor beta chain. The CDR3 length is 18 residues. The V end was cut by 4 bases, the J end by 0 bases, with 19 bases between. Germline values: CDR1 SGHAT, CDR2 FQNNGV. TCRdb keeps only in-frame clones here, not all; method: immunoSEQ multiplex PCR. The sample yields under 200,000 clones, 65% to 85% seen once. This entry is derived from a study of blood T cell repertoires in COVID-19. The source is a woman between 35 and 50 years old with acute COVID-19. The sample comprised PBMCs or T cells enriched from blood (not recorded which). The rearrangement joins TRBV11-2 to TRBJ2-1, with D maybe TRBD2 (5 bases). The CDR3 DNA is TGTGCCAGCAGCTCCAACCTCCCGACTACTATCTCCTACAATGAGCAGTTCTTC. Translation gives CASSSNLPTTISYNEQFF.